Shown below are 32 T cell receptor beta chains from a single sample sequenced in a study of blood T cell repertoires in COVID-19. Libraries were prepared by immunoSEQ multiplex PCR; TCRdb keeps only in-frame clonotypes and omits some of them. The sample lists about 59,000 clones; 73% were seen once. Material for sequencing was peripheral blood. All receptors derive from a woman aged 50 to 60 with active or convalescent COVID-19.

The gene calls are TRBV2 and TRBJ2-2; 7 bases match TRBD2. The CDR3 has 17 amino acids. The trim removed 5 bases at V and 1 base at J, leaving 10 bases unmatched. Germline V lookup: CDR1 SNHLY, CDR2 FYNNEI. This CDR3 is CASSFHPGGRNTGELFF. DNA for the CDR3: TGTGCCAGCAGTTTCCATCCGGGCGGGAGGAACACCGGGGAGCTGTTTTTT.

CDR3 in amino acids: CASLSLGQRINEAFF. CDR3 bases: TGTGCCAGCCTTTCGCTTGGACAGAGGATTAATGAAGCTTTCTTT. The J gene is TRBJ1-1, the V gene TRBV28, with a weak D call TRBD1 (6 bases). The CDR3 is made up of 15 amino acids. V was cut by 8 bases and J by 7 bases, with 23 bases left in between. In germline, CDR1 is MDHEN, CDR2 SYDVKM.

This chain connects TRBV27 to TRBJ2-7; TRBD1 agrees at 7 bases. With 6 bases clipped from V and 4 bases from J, the junction kept 6 bases outside the gene matches. This CDR3 contains 13 residues. The germline V gene encodes CDR1 MNHEY and CDR2 SMNVEV (reference sequence). The CDR3 DNA reads as TGTGCCAGCAGGCCAGGGGGAGTATACGAGCAGTACTTC. It encodes CASRPGGVYEQYF.

The chain has TRBV3-1 (or the pseudogene TRBV3-2) and TRBJ2-5; 8 nucleotides match TRBD2. CDR1 is LGHDT, CDR2 YNNKEL, per germline (reference sequence). The CDR3 covers 16 residues. After removal of 0 bases from V and 5 bases from J, the junction contained 8 bases not matched to a gene. The CDR3 loop is CASSQERGTSWETQYF. CDR3 in DNA: TGTGCCAGCAGCCAAGAGAGGGGGACTAGTTGGGAGACCCAGTACTTC.

The V gene is TRBV5-6, the J gene TRBJ2-5, with D maybe TRBD1 (5 bases). The CDR3 has 12 amino acids. The germline V and J ends were trimmed by 4 bases and 5 bases, with 9 bases remaining between them. The germline V gene encodes CDR1 SGHDT and CDR2 YYEEEE. The CDR3 nucleotides are TGTGCCAGCAGCAAGACAGAGGAGACCCAGTACTTC. It encodes CASSKTEETQYF.

V usage is TRBV5-6 and J usage is TRBJ2-3; no firm D call. This CDR3 comprises 11 residues. V lost 0 bases and J 10 bases, leaving 6 bases between the germline ends. Germline V gives CDR1 SGHDT, CDR2 YYEEEE. The CDR3 here is CASSLALAQYF. The CDR3 DNA follows: TGTGCCAGCAGCTTGGCACTTGCGCAGTATTTT.

V is TRBV7-9 and J is TRBJ2-3; D possibly corresponds to TRBD2 (5 bases). This CDR3 region has 13 residues. Germline assignment: CDR1 SEHNR and CDR2 FQNEAQ (reference sequence). Trimming pared 11 bases from V and 2 bases from J, leaving 14 bases between. The CDR3 here is CACTGLFTDTQYF. The CDR3 nucleotides read TGTGCCTGCACCGGACTTTTCACAGATACGCAGTATTTT.

V is TRBV5-1 and J is TRBJ2-7, with 7 bases lining up with TRBD2. The CDR3 extends over 13 amino acids. J lost 9 bases, V lost 2 bases, and 8 bases had no gene match. From germline, CDR1 is SGHRS and CDR2 YFSETQ. The DNA for the CDR3 is TGCGCCAGCAGCTTAACGGCGGGAGAAGGGCAGTACTTC. This translates into CASSLTAGEGQYF.

This chain joins TRBV7-9 and TRBJ2-7; D possibly corresponds to TRBD1 (6 bases). The germline CDR1 and CDR2 sequences are SEHNR and FQNEAQ (reference sequence). V was pared by 5 bases and J by 3 bases, with 17 bases between. The CDR3 contains 15 residues. In DNA, the CDR3 is TGTGCCAGCAGCCCCGGGCGTCCAGGGGACTACGAGCAGTACTTC. It yields the protein CASSPGRPGDYEQYF.

This sequence joins TRBV10-3 and TRBJ1-2, with D perhaps TRBD1 (5 bases). CDR1 is ENHRY, CDR2 SYGVKD, per germline. The CDR3 covers 15 residues. V gave up 0 bases and J gave up 7 bases, with 15 bases separating them. CDR3 sequence reads: CAISESGQTQGGYTF. The CDR3 DNA reads as TGTGCCATCAGTGAGTCAGGCCAGACTCAGGGTGGCTACACCTTC.

This clone was seen only a few times. The chain joins TRBV28 to TRBJ1-6; no clear D gene. This CDR3 is 12 amino acids long. Germline lookup yields CDR1 MDHEN and CDR2 SYDVKM. Between the trimmed V and J ends, which lost 7 bases and 10 bases, there was a span of 11 bases. The CDR3 sequence: CASTDRVSPLHF. In DNA form, the CDR3 reads TGTGCCAGCACCGACCGGGTCTCACCCCTCCACTTT.

The V gene is TRBV19, the J gene TRBJ1-2, with 7 bases matching TRBD1. The CDR3 runs 13 residues. Trimming took 5 bases from V and 7 from J; bases not matched to a gene: 7. The germline gives CDR1 LNHDA, CDR2 SQIVND (reference sequence). The CDR3: CASSFRTGRGYTF. CDR3 DNA: TGTGCCAGTAGTTTTCGGACAGGACGTGGCTACACCTTC.

The genes are TRBV3-1 (or the pseudogene TRBV3-2) and TRBJ2-1; TRBD2 aligns across 8 bases. Germline values: CDR1 LGHDT, CDR2 YNNKEL (reference sequence). V lost 0 bases to trimming and J lost 4 bases; unmatched junction nucleotides: 2. CDR3 size: 15 residues. The CDR3 nucleotides read TGTGCCAGCAGCCAAGAAACGGGAGGGTACAATGAGCAGTTCTTC. This sequence encodes CASSQETGGYNEQFF.

This clone has a count of ten or more. The chain joins TRBV4-1 to TRBJ1-5; D unresolved. V was trimmed by 4 bases and J by 0 bases, leaving 16 bases between them. The CDR3 runs to 17 residues. Germline V gene lookup returns CDR1 MGHRA and CDR2 YSYEKL. This CDR3 reads CASSRIGETYSNQPQHF. The CDR3 nucleotides read TGCGCCAGCAGCCGAATAGGAGAGACTTATAGCAATCAGCCCCAGCATTTT.

V is TRBV19 and J is TRBJ1-2, with D possibly matching TRBD1 (6 bases). The CDR3 has 12 residues. The V end lost 2 bases, the J end lost 5 bases, and 6 bases lay between the germline ends. Germline V lookup: CDR1 LNHDA, CDR2 SQIVND (reference sequence). The CDR3 sequence: CASSITGYGYTF. The CDR3 region has the DNA TGTGCCAGTAGTATAACAGGGTATGGCTACACCTTC.

V and J are TRBV14 and TRBJ2-1; D is perhaps TRBD2 (6 bases). The V and J ends lost 4 bases and 8 bases respectively, with 18 bases between them. Germline V gene lookup returns CDR1 SGHDN and CDR2 FVKESK. The length of the CDR3 is 15 residues. The DNA for the CDR3 is TGTGCCAGCAGCCTACCCTGGCGGGGAGTATATGAGCAGTTCTTC. This codes for CASSLPWRGVYEQFF.

The chain joins TRBV6-5 to TRBJ1-1; TRBD1 aligns across 7 bases. In germline, CDR1 is MNHEY, CDR2 SVGAGI. Trimming removed 10 bases from V and 4 bases from J; junction bases left unmatched: 9. This CDR3 comprises 13 residues. CDR3 DNA: TGTGCCATTCACCAACAGGGGAGCACTGAAGCTTTCTTT. This translates into CAIHQQGSTEAFF.

The chain is built from TRBV28 and TRBJ2-1; 15 nucleotides align to TRBD2. V was clipped by 4 bases and J by 10 bases; unmatched bases: 5. The CDR3 consists of 15 residues. Germline V gives CDR1 MDHEN, CDR2 SYDVKM. The CDR3 spells CASSSGTSGRREQFF. In nucleotides, the CDR3 is TGTGCCAGCAGTTCCGGGACTAGCGGGAGGAGGGAGCAGTTCTTC. The variable domain in full, with the rest retrieved from reference TRBV28 and TRBJ2-1, is DVKVTQSSRYLVKRTGEKVFLECVQDMDHENMFWYRQDPGLGLRLIYFSYDVKMKEKGDIPEGYSVSREKKERFSLILESASTNQTSMYLCASSSGTSGRREQFFGPGTRLTVL.

V usage is TRBV10-3 and J usage is TRBJ2-1; D might be TRBD2 (7 bases). The CDR3 is 14 residues long. Per the germline V gene, CDR1 is ENHRY and CDR2 is SYGVKD. V dropped 6 bases and J dropped 5 bases, with 14 bases sitting between them. The CDR3 DNA follows: TGTGCCATCAGCGGGGGGCAGGGCGACAATGAGCAGTTCTTC. This translates into CAISGGQGDNEQFF.

This sequence joins TRBV6-5 and TRBJ1-5, with D tentatively TRBD1 (5 bases). V lost 5 bases to trimming and J lost 5 bases, with 13 bases between them. Germline CDR1 MNHEY, CDR2 SVGAGI. The CDR3 totals 14 residues. The CDR3 sequence: CASSPREGYQPQHF. The CDR3 bases are TGTGCCAGCAGTCCCAGGGAGGGGTATCAGCCCCAGCATTTT.

This chain uses TRBV7-7 with TRBJ2-7; 10 positions match TRBD1. The V segment lost 5 bases and the J segment 0 bases; nucleotides outside the gene matches: 4. Germline CDR1 SSHAT, CDR2 FNYEAQ (reference sequence). CDR3 size: 15 residues. The CDR3 DNA is TGTGCCAGCAGCGCGGGACAGGGGAGCTCCTACGAGCAGTACTTC. Amino acids: CASSAGQGSSYEQYF.

The genes are TRBV5-4 and TRBJ2-1; unclear D gene. With 3 bases removed from V and 0 bases from J, the gap between germline ends came to 10 bases. CDR1 and CDR2 (germline): SGHNT, YYREEE (reference sequence). CDR3 length equals 15 residues. Here the CDR3 reads CASSSVESSYNEQFF. The CDR3 DNA reads as TGTGCCAGCAGCTCCGTAGAAAGCTCCTACAATGAGCAGTTCTTC.

This chain links TRBV5-1 with TRBJ2-7, with 7 positions matching TRBD1. Trimming at V came to 0 bases and at J to 2 bases, leaving 5 bases not matched to a gene. CDR3 length equals 15 residues. The germline CDR1 and CDR2 sequences are SGHRS and YFSETQ. The CDR3 nucleotides read TGCGCCAGCAGCTTGGTACGGGACAGTACCTACGAGCAGTACTTC. It encodes CASSLVRDSTYEQYF.

The chain employs TRBV10-2 and TRBJ1-6; TRBD1 agrees at 9 bases. The V gene end was trimmed by 4 bases and the J gene end by 7 bases; junction bases not matched to a gene: 5. The CDR3 is made up of 15 amino acids. Germline CDR1 is WSHSY and CDR2 is SAAADI. CDR3 region: CASSARTGENSPLHF. For the CDR3, the DNA is TGCGCCAGCAGTGCGAGGACAGGGGAGAATTCACCCCTCCACTTT.

The chain is built from TRBV3-1 (or the pseudogene TRBV3-2) and TRBJ2-7; TRBD1 matches at 9 bases. J lost 4 bases, V lost 5 bases, and 9 bases had no gene match. CDR1 is LGHDT and CDR2 is YNNKEL in the germline V gene (reference sequence). There are 15 residues in the CDR3. In DNA, the CDR3 is TGTGCCAGCAGCTTAGCCGGGACAGGGCAATACGAGCAGTACTTC. Translated, it gives CASSLAGTGQYEQYF.

CDR3 sequence (DNA): TGTGCCAGCAGCCAGAGGTTGGCCCAGTACTTC. This encodes CASSQRLAQYF. The rearrangement joins TRBV12-3 or TRBV12-4 to TRBJ2-5; unclear D gene. Trimming took off 6 bases at V and 9 bases at J, with 11 bases between the two ends. This CDR3 has 11 amino acids.

The rearrangement uses TRBV7-9 and TRBJ2-2; 8 bases are a match to TRBD2. The CDR3 runs 16 residues. The junction had 7 bases not matched to a gene; V was cut back by 5 bases and J by 2 bases. Germline CDR1 is SEHNR and CDR2 is FQNEAQ (reference sequence). This CDR3 is CASSGAAGVNTGELFF. The CDR3 region has the DNA TGTGCCAGCAGCGGCGCAGCGGGAGTTAACACCGGGGAGCTGTTTTTT.

In nucleotides, the CDR3 is TGTGCCAGCAGCTTGGGACTAGCGGGGGGAAACATTCAGTACTTC. Its translation: CASSLGLAGGNIQYF. The V gene is TRBV5-4, the J gene TRBJ2-4; the match to TRBD2 covers 13 bases. The CDR3 contains 15 residues. Per germline, CDR1 SGHNT and CDR2 YYREEE (reference sequence). The junction had 0 bases not matched to a gene; V was cut back by 0 bases and J by 6 bases.

The chain links TRBV28 to TRBJ2-7, with 10 bases that match TRBD2. The CDR3 totals 15 residues. Germline trimming cut 6 bases from V and 5 bases from J; bases unmatched to any gene: 10. CDR1 MDHEN and CDR2 SYDVKM come from the germline V gene. This CDR3 reads CASSPPITSGNEQYF. The CDR3 DNA reads TGTGCCAGCAGCCCCCCCATAACTAGCGGGAACGAGCAGTACTTC. Full variable domain (rest looked up from reference TRBV28 and TRBJ2-7): DVKVTQSSRYLVKRTGEKVFLECVQDMDHENMFWYRQDPGLGLRLIYFSYDVKMKEKGDIPEGYSVSREKKERFSLILESASTNQTSMYLCASSPPITSGNEQYFGPGTRLTVT.

The J gene is TRBJ2-2, the V gene TRBV30; TRBD1 might be the D (5 bases). This CDR3 comprises 14 residues. Looked up from germline, CDR1 is GTSNPN and CDR2 is SVGIG (reference sequence). V gave up 4 bases and J gave up 5 bases, with 14 bases separating them. The CDR3 region is CAWKVVRQTGELFF. CDR3 in DNA: TGTGCCTGGAAGGTGGTCAGACAGACCGGGGAGCTGTTTTTT.

Details on this clone: This same CDR3 is encoded by further DNA sequences in the sample. The chain couples TRBV5-1 to TRBJ2-7, with 9 bases fitting TRBD2. Germline assignment: CDR1 SGHRS and CDR2 YFSETQ. Trimming at V came to 4 bases and at J to 2 bases, leaving 7 bases not matched to a gene. The CDR3 is made up of 15 amino acids. CDR3 sequence: CASSAGTSRAYEQYF. DNA for the CDR3: TGCGCCAGCAGCGCTGGGACTAGCCGAGCCTACGAGCAGTACTTC. The entire variable domain, with the rest obtained from reference TRBV5-1 and TRBJ2-7, is as follows: KAGVTQTPRYLIKTRGQQVTLSCSPISGHRSVSWYQQTPGQGLQFLFEYFSETQRNKGNFPGRFSGRQFSNSRSEMNVSTLELGDSALYLCASSAGTSRAYEQYFGPGTRLTVT.

This chain uses TRBV7-2 with TRBJ2-3, with a weak D call TRBD2 (6 bases). The CDR3 sequence is 13 residues long. Trimming took off 5 bases at V and 4 bases at J, with 10 bases between the two ends. Germline V lookup: CDR1 SGHTA, CDR2 FQGNSA. The CDR3 DNA is TGTGCCAGCAGCGCCCCGGGGGCAGATACGCAGTATTTT. It encodes CASSAPGADTQYF. The full variable domain, its missing parts supplied by reference TRBV7-2 and TRBJ2-3, is GAGVSQSPSNKVTEKGKDVELRCDPISGHTALYWYRQSLGQGLEFLIYFQGNSAPDKSGLPSDRFSAERTGGSVSTLTIQRTQQEDSAVYLCASSAPGADTQYFGPGTRLTVL.